These 5 T cell receptor beta chains came from one sample sequenced in a study of T cell responses to AZD1222 COVID-19 vaccine. TCRdb's copy holds only in-frame clones and misses some; the assay was immunoSEQ multiplex PCR. Among about 160,000 clones listed, more than 85% were seen once. Sequencing used peripheral blood, obtained on day 0 of AZD1222 vaccination. These receptors all come from an adult in good health.

The rearrangement links TRBV2 to TRBJ2-3; D is undetermined. The CDR3 runs to 10 residues. The V end lost 4 bases, the J end lost 6 bases, and 2 bases lay between the germline ends. Germline V gene data show CDR1 as SNHLY and CDR2 as FYNNEI. The chain's CDR3 is CASSGDTQYF. The DNA for the CDR3 is TGTGCCAGCAGTGGGGATACGCAGTATTTT.

Concerning this clone itself: A much larger clone sits a single nucleotide away, making a read error possible. This chain links TRBV7-2 with TRBJ2-2; D unclear. V dropped 0 bases and J dropped 7 bases, with 0 bases sitting between them. Germline-derived CDR1 and CDR2 are SGHTA and FQGNSA. CDR3 length: 11 residues. The DNA of the CDR3 is TGTGCCAGCAGCTTAGCCGGGGAGCTGTTTTTT. Protein: CASSLAGELFF.

V usage is TRBV21-1 and J usage is TRBJ1-5. TRBV21-1 is a pseudogene locus. The CDR3 runs 19 residues. CDR3 DNA: TGTGCCAGCAGCAATCGGGGTGCGTGTCGTCCCCCTAGCAATCAGCCCCAGCATTTT. This translates into CASSNRGACRPPSNQPQHF.

The V gene is TRBV28, the J gene TRBJ1-6; no firm D call. The CDR3 sequence is 16 residues long. The V end lost 7 bases, the J end lost 4 bases, and 17 bases lay between the germline ends. Germline V gene lookup returns CDR1 MDHEN and CDR2 SYDVKM. CDR3 loop: CASIGSGRWYNSPLHF. DNA of the CDR3: TGTGCCAGCATAGGGAGTGGCCGCTGGTATAATTCACCCCTCCACTTT.

This chain connects TRBV11-2 to TRBJ2-1; no firm D call. Germline values: CDR1 SGHAT, CDR2 FQNNGV. V gave up 3 bases and J gave up 5 bases, with 11 bases separating them. CDR3 length: 14 residues. This CDR3 reads CASSLRLLDNEQFF. For the CDR3, the DNA is TGTGCCAGCAGCTTGCGGCTGCTGGACAATGAGCAGTTCTTC.